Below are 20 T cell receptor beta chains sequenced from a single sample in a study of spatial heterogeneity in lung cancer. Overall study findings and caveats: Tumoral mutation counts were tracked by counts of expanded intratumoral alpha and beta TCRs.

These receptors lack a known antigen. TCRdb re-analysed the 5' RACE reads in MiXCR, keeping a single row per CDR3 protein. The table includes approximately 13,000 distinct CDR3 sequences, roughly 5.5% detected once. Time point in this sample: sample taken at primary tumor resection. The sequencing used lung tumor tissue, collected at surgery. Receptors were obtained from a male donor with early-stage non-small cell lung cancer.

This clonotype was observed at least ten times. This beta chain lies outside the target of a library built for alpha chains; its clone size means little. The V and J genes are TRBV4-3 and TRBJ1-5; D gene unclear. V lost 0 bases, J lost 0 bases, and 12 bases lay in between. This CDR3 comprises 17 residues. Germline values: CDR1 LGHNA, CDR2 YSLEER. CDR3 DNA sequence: TGCGCCAGCAGCCAAGATCCAATGGGTTATAGCAATCAGCCCCAGCATTTT. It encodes CASSQDPMGYSNQPQHF.

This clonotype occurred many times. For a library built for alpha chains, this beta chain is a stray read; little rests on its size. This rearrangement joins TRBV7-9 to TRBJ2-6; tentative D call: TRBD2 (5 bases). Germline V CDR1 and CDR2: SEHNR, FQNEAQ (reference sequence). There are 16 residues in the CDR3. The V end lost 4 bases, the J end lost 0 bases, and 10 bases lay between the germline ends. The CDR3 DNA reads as TGTGCCAGCAGCTCACCCGGGGTCTCTGGGGCCAACGTCCTGACTTTC. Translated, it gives CASSSPGVSGANVLTF.

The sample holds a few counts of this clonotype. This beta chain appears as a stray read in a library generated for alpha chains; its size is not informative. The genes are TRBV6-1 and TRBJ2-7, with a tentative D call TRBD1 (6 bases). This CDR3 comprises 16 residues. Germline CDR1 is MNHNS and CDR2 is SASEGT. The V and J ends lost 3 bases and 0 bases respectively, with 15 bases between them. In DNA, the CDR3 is TGTGCCAGCAGTGACCCCGGACAGATTAGCTCCTACGAGCAGTACTTC. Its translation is CASSDPGQISSYEQYF.

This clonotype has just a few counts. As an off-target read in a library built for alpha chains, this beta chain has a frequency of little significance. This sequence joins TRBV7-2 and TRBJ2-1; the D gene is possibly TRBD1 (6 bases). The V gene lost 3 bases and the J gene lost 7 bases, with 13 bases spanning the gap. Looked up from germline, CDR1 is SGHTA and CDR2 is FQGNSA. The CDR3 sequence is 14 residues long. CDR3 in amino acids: CASSLTGTLNEQFF. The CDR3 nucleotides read TGTGCCAGCAGCTTGACCGGGACATTGAATGAGCAGTTCTTC. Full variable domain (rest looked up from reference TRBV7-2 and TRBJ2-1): GAGVSQSPSNKVTEKGKDVELRCDPISGHTALYWYRQSLGQGLEFLIYFQGNSAPDKSGLPSDRFSAERTGGSVSTLTIQRTQQEDSAVYLCASSLTGTLNEQFFGPGTRLTVL.

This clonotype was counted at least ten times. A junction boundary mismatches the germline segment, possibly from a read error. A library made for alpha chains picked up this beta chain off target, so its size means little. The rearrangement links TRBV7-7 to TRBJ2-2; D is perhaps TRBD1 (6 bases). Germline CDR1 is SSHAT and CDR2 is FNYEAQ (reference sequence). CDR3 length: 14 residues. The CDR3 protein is CASRGNTNTGELFF. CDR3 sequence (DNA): TGTGCTAGCAGGGGAAACACGAACACCGGGGAGCTGTTTTTT.

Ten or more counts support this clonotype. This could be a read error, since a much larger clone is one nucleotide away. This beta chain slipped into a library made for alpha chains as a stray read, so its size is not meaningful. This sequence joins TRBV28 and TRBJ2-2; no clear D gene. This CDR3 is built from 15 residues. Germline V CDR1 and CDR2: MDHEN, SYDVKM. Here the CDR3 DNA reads TGTGCCAGCAGTTTATTACCAGCAGACACCGAGGAGCTGTTTTTT. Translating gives CASSLLPADTEELFF.

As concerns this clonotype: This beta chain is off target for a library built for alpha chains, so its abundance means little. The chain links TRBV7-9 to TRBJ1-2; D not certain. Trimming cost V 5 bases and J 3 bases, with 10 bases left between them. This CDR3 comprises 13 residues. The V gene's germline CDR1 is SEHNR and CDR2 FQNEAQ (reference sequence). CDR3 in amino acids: CASSLLGYYGYTF. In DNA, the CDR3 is TGTGCCAGCAGCCTGCTGGGATACTATGGCTACACCTTC.

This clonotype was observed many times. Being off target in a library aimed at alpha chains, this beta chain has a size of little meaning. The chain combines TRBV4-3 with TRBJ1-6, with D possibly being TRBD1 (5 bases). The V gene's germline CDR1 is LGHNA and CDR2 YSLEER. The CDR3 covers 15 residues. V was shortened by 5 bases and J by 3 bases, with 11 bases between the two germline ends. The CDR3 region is CASSSGTRYNSPLHF. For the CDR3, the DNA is TGCGCCAGCAGCTCAGGGACCCGCTATAATTCACCCCTCCACTTT.

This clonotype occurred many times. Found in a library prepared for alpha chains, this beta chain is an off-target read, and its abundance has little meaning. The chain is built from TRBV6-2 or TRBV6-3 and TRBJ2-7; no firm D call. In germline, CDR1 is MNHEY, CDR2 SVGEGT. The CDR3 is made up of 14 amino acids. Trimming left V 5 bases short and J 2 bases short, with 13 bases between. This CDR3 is CASSTPSTAYEQYF. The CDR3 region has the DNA TGTGCCAGCAGTACCCCCTCCACAGCCTACGAGCAGTACTTC.

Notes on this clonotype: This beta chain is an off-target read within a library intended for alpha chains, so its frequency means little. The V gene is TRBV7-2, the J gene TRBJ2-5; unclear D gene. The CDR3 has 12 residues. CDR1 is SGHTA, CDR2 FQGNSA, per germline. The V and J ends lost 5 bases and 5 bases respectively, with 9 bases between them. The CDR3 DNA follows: TGTGCCAGCAGCCCCCCCACCGAGACCCAGTACTTC. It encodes CASSPPTETQYF.

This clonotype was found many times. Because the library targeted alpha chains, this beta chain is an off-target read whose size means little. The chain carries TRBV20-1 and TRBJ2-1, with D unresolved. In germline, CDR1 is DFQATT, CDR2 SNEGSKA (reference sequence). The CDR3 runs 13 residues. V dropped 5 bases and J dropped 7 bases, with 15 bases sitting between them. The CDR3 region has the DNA TGCAGTGCTCACCCGGACCCTTATAATGAGCAGTTCTTC. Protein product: CSAHPDPYNEQFF.

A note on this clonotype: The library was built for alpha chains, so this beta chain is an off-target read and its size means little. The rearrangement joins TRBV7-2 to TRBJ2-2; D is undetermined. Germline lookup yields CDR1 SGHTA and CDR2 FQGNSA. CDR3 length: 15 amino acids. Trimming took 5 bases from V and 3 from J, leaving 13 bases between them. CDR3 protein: CASSIRATDTGELFF. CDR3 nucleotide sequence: TGTGCCAGCAGCATCCGGGCTACGGACACCGGGGAGCTGTTTTTT.

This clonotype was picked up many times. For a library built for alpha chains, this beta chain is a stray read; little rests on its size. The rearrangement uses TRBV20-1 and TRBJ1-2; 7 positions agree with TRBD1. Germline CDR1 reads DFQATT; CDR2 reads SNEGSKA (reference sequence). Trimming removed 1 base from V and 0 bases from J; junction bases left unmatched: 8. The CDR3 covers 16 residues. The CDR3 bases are TGCAGTGCTAGAGGGGGCCGGACAGGAGCTAACTATGGCTACACCTTC. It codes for CSARGGRTGANYGYTF.

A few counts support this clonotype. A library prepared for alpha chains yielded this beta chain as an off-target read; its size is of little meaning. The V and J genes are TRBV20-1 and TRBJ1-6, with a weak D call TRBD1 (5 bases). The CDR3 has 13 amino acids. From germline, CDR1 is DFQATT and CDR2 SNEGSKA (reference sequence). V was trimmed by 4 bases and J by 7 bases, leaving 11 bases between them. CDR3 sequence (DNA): TGCAGTGCTACCGACAGTGGAAATTCACCCCTCCACTTT. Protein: CSATDSGNSPLHF.

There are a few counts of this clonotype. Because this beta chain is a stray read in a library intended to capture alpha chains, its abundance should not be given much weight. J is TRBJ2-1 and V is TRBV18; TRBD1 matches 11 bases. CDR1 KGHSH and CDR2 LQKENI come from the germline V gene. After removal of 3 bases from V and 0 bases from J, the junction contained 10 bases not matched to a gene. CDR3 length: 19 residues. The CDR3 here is CASSPLDRGPLFSYNEQFF. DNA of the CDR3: TGTGCCAGCTCACCCCTGGACAGGGGGCCCCTCTTCTCCTACAATGAGCAGTTCTTC.

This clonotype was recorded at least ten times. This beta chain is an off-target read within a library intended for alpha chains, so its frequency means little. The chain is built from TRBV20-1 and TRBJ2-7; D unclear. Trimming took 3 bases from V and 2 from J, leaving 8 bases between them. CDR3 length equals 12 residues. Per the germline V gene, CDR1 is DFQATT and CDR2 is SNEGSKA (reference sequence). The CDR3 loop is CSARFTAYEQYF. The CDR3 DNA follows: TGCAGTGCTAGGTTCACGGCCTACGAGCAGTACTTC.

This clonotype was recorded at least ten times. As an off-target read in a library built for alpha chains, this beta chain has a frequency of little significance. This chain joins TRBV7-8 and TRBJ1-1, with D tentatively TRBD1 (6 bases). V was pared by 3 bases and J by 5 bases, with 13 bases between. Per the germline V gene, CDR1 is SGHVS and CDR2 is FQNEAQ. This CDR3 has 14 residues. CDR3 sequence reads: CASSLQPQGTEAFF. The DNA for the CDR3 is TGTGCCAGCAGCTTGCAACCCCAGGGGACTGAAGCTTTCTTT.

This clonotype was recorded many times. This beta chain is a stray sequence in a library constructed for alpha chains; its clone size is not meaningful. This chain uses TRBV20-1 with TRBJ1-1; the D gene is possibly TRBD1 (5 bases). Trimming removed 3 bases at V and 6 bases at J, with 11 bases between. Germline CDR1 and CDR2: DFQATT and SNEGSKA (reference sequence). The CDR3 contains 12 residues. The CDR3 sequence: CSASPGRSEAFF. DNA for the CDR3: TGCAGTGCTAGCCCGGGGCGCTCTGAAGCTTTCTTT.

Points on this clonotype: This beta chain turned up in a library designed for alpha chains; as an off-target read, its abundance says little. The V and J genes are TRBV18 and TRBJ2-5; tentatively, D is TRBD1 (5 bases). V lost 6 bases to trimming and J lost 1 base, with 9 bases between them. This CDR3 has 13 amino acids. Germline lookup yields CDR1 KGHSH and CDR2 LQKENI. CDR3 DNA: TGTGCCAGCTCCGAAACAGGCCAAGAGACCCAGTACTTC. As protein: CASSETGQETQYF.

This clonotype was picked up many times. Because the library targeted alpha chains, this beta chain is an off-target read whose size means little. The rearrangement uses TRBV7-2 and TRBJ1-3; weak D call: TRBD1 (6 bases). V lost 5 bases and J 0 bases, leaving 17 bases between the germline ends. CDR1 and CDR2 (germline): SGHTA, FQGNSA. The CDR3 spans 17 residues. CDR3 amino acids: CASSESYGQSSGNTIYF. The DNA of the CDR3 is TGTGCCAGCAGCGAATCCTACGGACAGAGCTCTGGAAACACCATATATTTT.